Here is one T cell receptor beta chain with its context. Its specificity is unknown. In each sample, at least 6.5 million PBMCs were isolated. With a J-beta primer mix and a sample-barcoded 5' primer, a second PCR ran about 7 to 11 cycles. Each of the cDNA molecules was tagged by a template-switch adaptor with 12 random nucleotides. TCRdb re-analysed the 5' RACE reads in MiXCR, keeping a single row per CDR3 protein. The sample lists hundreds of thousands of distinct CDR3 sequences, 45% to 70% occurring once. CDR1 and CDR2 (germline): MNHNS, SASEGT. The V segment lost 7 bases and the J segment 2 bases; nucleotides outside the gene matches: 10. The CDR3 loop spans 17 amino acids. The data were taken from a study of blood T cells in healthy people across ages. Study at large: There was about one barcoded beta molecule captured by template switching per two T cells. Overall study results and limits: When set beside aged donors, long-lived donors presented more naive CD4+ cells and higher diversity.

The chain is built from TRBV6-1 and TRBJ2-3; 12 nucleotides align to TRBD2. Source material: blood. This TCR came from a man aged 40-55 years in good health. Here the CDR3 DNA reads TGTGCCAGCAAATCTAGCGGGAGGGCCTCGGTCACAGATACGCAGTATTTT. Translation: CASKSSGRASVTDTQYF.